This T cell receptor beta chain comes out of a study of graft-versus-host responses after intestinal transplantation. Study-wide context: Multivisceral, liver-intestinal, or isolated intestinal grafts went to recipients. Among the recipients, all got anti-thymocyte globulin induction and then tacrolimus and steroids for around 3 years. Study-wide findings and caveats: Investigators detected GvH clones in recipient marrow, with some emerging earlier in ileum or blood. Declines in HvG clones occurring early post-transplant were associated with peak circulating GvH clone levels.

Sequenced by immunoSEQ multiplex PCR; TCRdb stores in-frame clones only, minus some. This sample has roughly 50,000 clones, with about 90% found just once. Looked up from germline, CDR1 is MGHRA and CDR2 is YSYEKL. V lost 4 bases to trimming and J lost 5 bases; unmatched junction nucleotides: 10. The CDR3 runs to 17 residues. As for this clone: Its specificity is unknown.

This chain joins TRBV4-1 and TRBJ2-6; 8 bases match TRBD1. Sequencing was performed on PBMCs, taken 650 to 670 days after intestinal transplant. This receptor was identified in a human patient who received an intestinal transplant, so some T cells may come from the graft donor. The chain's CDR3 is CASSPTGDCLWANVLTF. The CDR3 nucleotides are TGCGCCAGCAGCCCGACAGGGGATTGTTTGTGGGCCAACGTCCTGACTTTC.